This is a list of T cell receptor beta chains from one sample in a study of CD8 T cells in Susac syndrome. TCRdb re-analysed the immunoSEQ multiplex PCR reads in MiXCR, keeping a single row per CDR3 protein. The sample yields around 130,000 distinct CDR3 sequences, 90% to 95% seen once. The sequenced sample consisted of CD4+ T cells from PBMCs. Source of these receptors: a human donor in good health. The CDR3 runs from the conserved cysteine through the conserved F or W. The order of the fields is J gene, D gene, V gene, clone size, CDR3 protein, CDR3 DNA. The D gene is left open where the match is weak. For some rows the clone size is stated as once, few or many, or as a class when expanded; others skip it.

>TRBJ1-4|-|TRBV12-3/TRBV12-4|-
CASSSSGPNEKLFF
TGTGCCAGCAGTTCCTCGGGACCTAATGAAAAACTGTTTTTT
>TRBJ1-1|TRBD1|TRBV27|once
CASSLFLGQDTEAFF
TGTGCCAGCAGTTTATTTCTGGGACAGGACACTGAAGCTTTCTTT
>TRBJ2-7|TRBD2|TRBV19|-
CASRQASGSSYEQYF
TGTGCCAGTAGGCAAGCTAGCGGGAGTTCCTACGAGCAGTACTTC
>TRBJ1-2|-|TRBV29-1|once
CSVESRGGYGYTF
TGCAGCGTTGAATCCCGGGGTGGATATGGCTACACCTTC
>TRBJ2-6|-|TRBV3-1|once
CASSQGRISGANVLTF
TGTGCCAGCAGCCAGGGACGTATCTCTGGGGCCAACGTCCTGACTTTC
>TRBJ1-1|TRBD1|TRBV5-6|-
CASSLGRTGEAFF
TGTGCCAGCAGCTTGGGACGGACAGGGGAAGCTTTCTTT
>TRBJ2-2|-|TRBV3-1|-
CASRIQGSNTGELFF
TGTGCCAGCAGGATCCAGGGGTCGAACACCGGGGAGCTGTTTTTT
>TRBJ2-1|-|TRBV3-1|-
CASSRGREQFF
TGTGCCAGCAGCCGGGGGCGCGAGCAGTTCTTC
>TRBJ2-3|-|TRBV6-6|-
CASSLPWGTDTQYF
TGTGCCAGCAGTCTACCCTGGGGCACAGATACGCAGTATTTT
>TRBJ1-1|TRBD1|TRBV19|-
CASRNRGAMNTEAFF
TGTGCCAGTAGAAACAGGGGTGCCATGAACACTGAAGCTTTCTTT
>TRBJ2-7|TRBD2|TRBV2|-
CASSLEWGGEQYF
TGTGCCAGCAGTCTGGAGTGGGGGGGCGAGCAGTACTTC
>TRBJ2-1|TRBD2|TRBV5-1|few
CASSSRTREDEQFF
TGCGCCAGCAGCTCGCGGACTAGAGAAGATGAGCAGTTCTTC
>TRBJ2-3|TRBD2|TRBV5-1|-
CASSLSSGTTDTQYF
TGCGCCAGCAGCTTGAGTAGCGGGACCACAGATACGCAGTATTTT
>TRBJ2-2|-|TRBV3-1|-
CASSQSGNTGELFF
TGTGCCAGCAGCCAAAGCGGGAACACCGGGGAGCTGTTTTTT
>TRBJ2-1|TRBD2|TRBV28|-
CASSLGTSGHNEQFF
TGTGCCAGCAGTTTAGGGACTAGCGGCCACAATGAGCAGTTCTTC
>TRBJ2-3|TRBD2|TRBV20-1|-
CSASSGSTDTQYF
TGCAGTGCTTCTAGCGGAAGCACAGATACGCAGTATTTT
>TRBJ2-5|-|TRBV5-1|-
CASSPEGPAETQYF
TGCGCCAGCAGCCCAGAGGGCCCTGCGGAGACCCAGTACTTC
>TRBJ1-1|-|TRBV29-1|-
CSVERGQSNAFF
TGCAGCGTTGAACGTGGACAGTCGAACGCTTTCTTT
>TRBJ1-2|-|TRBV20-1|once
CSATPGTTNYGYTF
TGCAGTGCCACGCCCGGGACAACTAACTATGGCTACACCTTC
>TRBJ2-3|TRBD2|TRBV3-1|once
CASRLSTSGRAAQYF
TGTGCCAGCAGGCTATCGACTAGCGGGAGGGCGGCTCAGTATTTT
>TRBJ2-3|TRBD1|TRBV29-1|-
CSVGQGDDTQYF
TGCAGCGTAGGACAGGGAGACGATACGCAGTATTTT
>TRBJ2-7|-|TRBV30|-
CAWNIGTSTYEQYF
TGTGCCTGGAACATAGGGACTTCTACCTACGAGCAGTACTTC
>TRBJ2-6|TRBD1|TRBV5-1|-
CASSSVPGQGSGANVLTF
TGCGCCAGCAGCTCAGTCCCGGGACAGGGCTCTGGGGCCAACGTCCTGACTTTC
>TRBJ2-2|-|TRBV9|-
CASSVGLWGDTGELFF
TGTGCCAGCAGCGTAGGGTTGTGGGGTGACACCGGGGAGCTGTTTTTT
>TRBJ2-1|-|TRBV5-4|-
CASSLGGAPAEQFF
TGTGCCAGCAGCTTGGGCGGAGCCCCGGCTGAGCAGTTCTTC
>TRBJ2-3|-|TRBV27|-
CASSLVGSDTQYF
TGTGCCAGCAGTTTGGTGGGCTCAGATACGCAGTATTTT
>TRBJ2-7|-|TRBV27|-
CASSIQGTHEQYF
TGTGCCAGCAGTATCCAGGGGACCCACGAGCAGTACTTC
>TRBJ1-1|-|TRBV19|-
CASSTRRLTNTEAFF
TGTGCCAGTAGTACGCGAAGGTTAACTAACACTGAAGCTTTCTTT
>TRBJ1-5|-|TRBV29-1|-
CSVGTDPNQPQHF
TGCAGCGTTGGGACAGACCCCAATCAGCCCCAGCATTTT
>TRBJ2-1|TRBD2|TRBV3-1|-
CASSQDGRAGEQFF
TGTGCCAGCAGCCAGGACGGGAGGGCCGGCGAGCAGTTCTTC
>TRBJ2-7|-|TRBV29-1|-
CSGQIGTGAYEQYF
TGCAGCGGGCAGATCGGGACTGGAGCCTACGAGCAGTACTTC
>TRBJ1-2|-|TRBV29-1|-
CSVEGGSRDGYTF
TGCAGCGTTGAAGGCGGGTCCAGGGACGGCTACACCTTC
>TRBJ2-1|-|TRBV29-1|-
CSVGAADRSSYNEQFF
TGCAGCGTTGGGGCAGCTGACAGGAGCTCCTACAATGAGCAGTTCTTC
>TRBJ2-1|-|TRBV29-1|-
CSVVGGAYNEQFF
TGCAGCGTTGTTGGCGGGGCCTACAATGAGCAGTTCTTC
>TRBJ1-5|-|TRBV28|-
CASSSTGLSNQPQHF
TGTGCCAGCAGCTCCACAGGTCTTAGCAATCAGCCCCAGCATTTT
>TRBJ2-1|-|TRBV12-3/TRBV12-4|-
CASSLGGPNTYNEQFF
TGTGCCAGCAGTTTAGGGGGGCCCAACACCTACAATGAGCAGTTCTTC
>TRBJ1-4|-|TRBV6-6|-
CASGWTSSEKLFF
TGTGCCAGCGGGTGGACAAGTAGTGAAAAACTGTTTTTT
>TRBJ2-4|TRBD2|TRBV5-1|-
CASSSGTSGAKNIQYF
TGCGCCAGCAGCTCCGGGACTAGCGGAGCCAAAAACATTCAGTACTTC
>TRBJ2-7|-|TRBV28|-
CASRTTISYEQYF
TGTGCCAGCAGAACTACGATCTCCTACGAGCAGTACTTC
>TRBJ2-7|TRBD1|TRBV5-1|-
CASSKTGGPYEQYF
TGCGCCAGCAGCAAGACAGGGGGCCCCTACGAGCAGTACTTC
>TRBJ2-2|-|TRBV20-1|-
CSASVLGTGELFF
TGCAGTGCTAGCGTTTTGGGCACCGGGGAGCTGTTTTTT
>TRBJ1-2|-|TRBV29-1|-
CSVSPRTGGQGYGYTF
TGCAGCGTTAGCCCCCGGACCGGGGGGCAGGGCTATGGCTACACCTTC
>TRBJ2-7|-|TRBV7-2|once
CASSSPRPPYEQYF
TGTGCCAGCAGCTCACCAAGGCCTCCCTACGAGCAGTACTTC
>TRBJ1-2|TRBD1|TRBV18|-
CASSSLKLGQGFGYTF
TGTGCCAGCTCATCCCTAAAGTTGGGACAGGGGTTTGGCTACACCTTC
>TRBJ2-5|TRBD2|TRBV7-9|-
CASSLGLARQETQYF
TGTGCCAGCAGCTTGGGACTAGCGAGACAAGAGACCCAGTACTTC
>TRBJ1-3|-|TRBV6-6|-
CASSWSLNSGNTIYF
TGTGCCAGCAGTTGGAGCTTGAACTCTGGAAACACCATATATTTT
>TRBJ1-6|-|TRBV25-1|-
CASSEPWAGASPLHF
TGTGCCAGCAGTGAACCTTGGGCAGGGGCCTCACCCCTCCACTTT
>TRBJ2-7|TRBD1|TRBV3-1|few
CASSLGTGPYEQYF
TGTGCCAGCAGCCTAGGGACAGGTCCCTACGAGCAGTACTTC